This passage covers 23 T cell receptor beta chains from one sample sequenced in a study of T cells after yellow fever vaccination. One entry per CDR3 protein results from TCRdb running MiXCR on the 5' RACE reads. The repertoire includes about 630,000 distinct CDR3 sequences, approximately 13% of them detected once, and 15% sits in the top ten. Specimen: PBMCs, collected on the day of the yellow fever booster vaccination. These receptors originate from a man younger than 45 who received the YFV17D yellow fever vaccine.

The chain couples TRBV11-2 to TRBJ2-7; possible D gene TRBD1, 7 bases. The germline V and J ends were trimmed by 0 bases and 3 bases, with 24 bases remaining between them. Germline V gene lookup returns CDR1 SGHAT and CDR2 FQNNGV. CDR3 size: 19 residues. The CDR3 spells CASSLDRRRGTDLFYEQYF. The CDR3 bases are TGTGCCAGCAGCTTAGATCGCCGTCGCGGGACAGACCTATTCTACGAGCAGTACTTC.

This clonotype was observed at least ten times. The CDR3 DNA sequence: TGCAGCGCGGACCGGGACTACGGAGAGACCCAGTACTTC. Translating it yields CSADRDYGETQYF. The chain uses TRBV29-1 and TRBJ2-5; 7 positions match TRBD2. CDR1 and CDR2 (germline): SQVTM, ANQGSEA. This CDR3 has 13 residues. J lost 4 bases, V lost 7 bases, and 9 bases had no gene match.

This clonotype was seen only a few times. V is TRBV7-6 and J is TRBJ1-3; a possible D gene is TRBD1 (6 bases). Trimming removed 3 bases at V and 4 bases at J, with 13 bases between. Germline-derived CDR1 and CDR2 are SGHVS and FNYEAQ. There are 15 residues in the CDR3. CDR3: CASSFGGGFGNTIYF. CDR3 nucleotide sequence: TGTGCCAGCAGCTTTGGAGGGGGTTTCGGAAACACCATATATTTT.

V and J are TRBV6-2 or TRBV6-3 and TRBJ2-1; 9 nucleotides agree with TRBD2. Per the germline V gene, CDR1 is MNHEY and CDR2 is SVGEGT. The CDR3 contains 14 residues. J lost 8 bases, V lost 11 bases, and 13 bases had no gene match. The CDR3 coding sequence is TGTGCCGTTCGATCTAGCGGGACGTCCTATGAGCAGTTCTTC. Amino acids: CAVRSSGTSYEQFF.

This clonotype was counted only a few times. The chain has TRBV28 and TRBJ1-5, with TRBD1 as a possible D gene (5 bases). Germline CDR1 MDHEN, CDR2 SYDVKM. The CDR3 totals 16 residues. Trimming removed 5 bases from V and 7 bases from J, with 21 bases in between. The CDR3 bases are TGTGCCAGCAGTGGATTAAGGGGAGGGGCAAGCCAGCCCCAGCATTTT. This codes for CASSGLRGGASQPQHF.

The chain is built from TRBV20-1 and TRBJ2-2, with 7 bases fitting TRBD2. J gave up 5 bases and V 4 bases, and 19 bases lay outside the gene matches. There are 18 residues in the CDR3. The germline V gene encodes CDR1 DFQATT and CDR2 SNEGSKA (reference sequence). This CDR3 is CSANPRLSSGVETGELFF. CDR3 nucleotide sequence: TGCAGTGCTAACCCTCGGCTGTCTAGCGGAGTGGAGACCGGGGAGCTGTTTTTT.

The rearrangement links TRBV29-1 to TRBJ2-3, with 7 positions matching TRBD1. Germline-derived CDR1 and CDR2 are SQVTM and ANQGSEA. V was pared by 4 bases and J by 4 bases, with 2 bases of the junction left unmatched. The CDR3 runs to 12 residues. The CDR3 nucleotides read TGCAGCGTTGGACAGGGCGCAGATACGCAGTATTTT. It is translated as CSVGQGADTQYF.

The chain carries TRBV5-1 and TRBJ1-4; D is perhaps TRBD1 (5 bases). The CDR3 runs to 14 residues. The germline CDR1 and CDR2 sequences are SGHRS and YFSETQ. V lost 4 bases and J lost 8, with 15 bases in between. The CDR3 nucleotides read TGCGCCAGCAGCCCGGGGCAACTGGAGGAAAAACTGTTTTTT. Residues: CASSPGQLEEKLFF. The full variable domain, with the rest looked up from reference TRBV5-1 and TRBJ1-4, is KAGVTQTPRYLIKTRGQQVTLSCSPISGHRSVSWYQQTPGQGLQFLFEYFSETQRNKGNFPGRFSGRQFSNSRSEMNVSTLELGDSALYLCASSPGQLEEKLFFGSGTQLSVL.

The chain uses TRBV30 and TRBJ2-3; D gene uncertain. CDR3 length: 15 amino acids. Germline CDR1 reads GTSNPN; CDR2 reads SVGIG (reference sequence). V lost 7 bases to trimming and J lost 1 base, with 18 bases between them. As DNA, the CDR3 is TGTGCCTACCAGACGAGCGCGAAGGGCACAGATACGCAGTATTTT. Translation gives CAYQTSAKGTDTQYF. The variable domain in full, with the rest retrieved from reference TRBV30 and TRBJ2-3, is SQTIHQWPATLVQPVGSPLSLECTVEGTSNPNLYWYRQAAGRGLQLLFYSVGIGQISSEVPQNLSASRPQDRQFILSSKKLLLSDSGFYLCAYQTSAKGTDTQYFGPGTRLTVL.

The table lists this clonotype with many counts. The V call is TRBV25-1, the J call TRBJ2-7, with 7 bases matching TRBD1. The CDR3 has 15 amino acids. Trimming removed 3 bases from V and 3 bases from J; junction bases left unmatched: 8. Germline V gene data show CDR1 as MGHDK and CDR2 as SYGVNS. This chain's CDR3 is CASSDSGTVSYEQYF. DNA for the CDR3: TGTGCCAGCAGTGACTCCGGGACAGTTAGCTACGAGCAGTACTTC.

V gene TRBV19 combines with J gene TRBJ2-1; 10 bases fit TRBD2. V lost 6 bases, J lost 7 bases, and 6 bases stayed unmatched. CDR3 length: 14 amino acids. Germline V CDR1 and CDR2: LNHDA, SQIVND (reference sequence). As DNA, the CDR3 is TGTGCCAGTAGGTGGCTAGCGGGAGATAATGAGCAGTTCTTC. Translation: CASRWLAGDNEQFF. The full variable domain, rest sourced from reference TRBV19 and TRBJ2-1, is DGGITQSPKYLFRKEGQNVTLSCEQNLNHDAMYWYRQDPGQGLRLIYYSQIVNDFQKGDIAEGYSVSREKKESFPLTVTSAQKNPTAFYLCASRWLAGDNEQFFGPGTRLTVL.

V is TRBV9 and J is TRBJ2-7; D may be TRBD2 (5 bases). The CDR3 runs 14 residues. V lost 2 bases to trimming and J lost 4 bases, with 13 bases between them. Germline CDR1 and CDR2: SGDLS and YYNGEE. CDR3 protein: CASSVAEREYEQYF. In DNA, the CDR3 is TGTGCCAGCAGCGTCGCGGAGAGGGAGTACGAGCAGTACTTC.

CDR3 nucleotides: TGTGCCAGCAGAGGTGGGGATAGTCTCCAGCCCCAGCATTTT. This gives the protein CASRGGDSLQPQHF. This chain links TRBV27 with TRBJ1-5; D is unclear. Germline loops: CDR1 MNHEY, CDR2 SMNVEV (reference sequence). The CDR3 spans 14 residues. Trimming left V 6 bases short and J 7 bases short, with 16 bases between.

The CDR3 loop is CASSPQRIRSNEQFF. CDR3 bases: TGTGCCAGCAGCCCCCAGCGTATACGTTCCAATGAGCAGTTCTTC. The chain links TRBV3-1 to TRBJ2-1; D not resolved. Germline CDR1 and CDR2: LGHDT and YNNKEL (reference sequence). The V end lost 4 bases, the J end lost 6 bases, and 16 bases lay between the germline ends. The CDR3 loop spans 15 amino acids.

This clonotype showed up just a few times. The chain has TRBV20-1 and TRBJ2-3, with D unresolved. The CDR3 sequence is 15 residues long. The V gene lost 4 bases and the J gene lost 2 bases, with 16 bases spanning the gap. The germline V gene encodes CDR1 DFQATT and CDR2 SNEGSKA (reference sequence). The CDR3 DNA reads TGCAGTGCTATACCGTCCTGGCGGCACACAGATACGCAGTATTTT. It codes for CSAIPSWRHTDTQYF.

This sequence joins TRBV30 and TRBJ2-5; TRBD1 aligns across 9 bases. V lost 3 bases, J lost 5 bases, and 7 bases stayed unmatched. This CDR3 is built from 14 residues. Germline CDR1 and CDR2: GTSNPN and SVGIG (reference sequence). CDR3 coding DNA: TGTGCCTGGAGAAACAGGGGGCGCAGGGAGACCCAGTACTTC. It encodes CAWRNRGRRETQYF.

Of note for this clonotype: A read error may produce the germline difference seen at one junction end. J is TRBJ1-1 and V is TRBV3-1; D unclear. CDR1 and CDR2 (germline): LGHDT, YNNKEL (reference sequence). The CDR3 loop spans 13 amino acids. The CDR3 nucleotides are TGTGCCAGCAGCCAAGTCAGGTCCGCTGAAGCTATCTTT. Amino acid sequence: CASSQVRSAEAIF.

This clonotype showed up just a few times. The rearrangement joins TRBV7-8 to TRBJ2-3; no clear D. Germline V CDR1 and CDR2: SGHVS, FQNEAQ. Trimming removed 3 bases at V and 2 bases at J, with 9 bases between. CDR3 length: 14 residues. CDR3 DNA: TGTGCCAGCAGCTTCCGGGCACTCACAGATACGCAGTATTTT. It specifies CASSFRALTDTQYF.

Only a few counts were recorded for this clonotype. The rearrangement uses TRBV5-4 and TRBJ2-1, with D possibly matching TRBD2 (6 bases). Deletions cut 1 base from V and 6 bases from J, with 17 bases between. In germline, CDR1 is SGHNT, CDR2 YYREEE (reference sequence). This CDR3 spans 16 amino acids. The CDR3 sequence: CASSLLLPGVSNEQFF. The CDR3 bases are TGTGCCAGCAGCTTGCTCTTGCCGGGGGTGTCCAATGAGCAGTTCTTC.

The rearrangement uses TRBV18 and TRBJ1-1, with TRBD1 matching 9 bases. The V gene's germline CDR1 is KGHSH and CDR2 LQKENI. After removal of 3 bases from V and 5 bases from J, the junction contained 13 bases not matched to a gene. CDR3 length: 17 amino acids. As DNA, the CDR3 is TGTGCCAGCTCACCGTCGTTAATTGGACAGGGGAAAACTGAAGCTTTCTTT. This sequence encodes CASSPSLIGQGKTEAFF. Complete variable domain (other parts from reference TRBV18 and TRBJ1-1): NAGVMQNPRHLVRRRGQEARLRCSPMKGHSHVYWYRQLPEEGLKFMVYLQKENIIDESGMPKERFSAEFPKEGPSILRIQQVVRGDSAAYFCASSPSLIGQGKTEAFFGQGTRLTVV.

The rearrangement links TRBV7-8 to TRBJ2-2; 7 nucleotides line up with TRBD2. CDR3 length: 15 amino acids. The trim removed 1 base at V and 5 bases at J, leaving 4 bases unmatched. The V gene's germline CDR1 is SGHVS and CDR2 FQNEAQ. For the CDR3, the DNA is TGTGCCAGCAGCTTAGGCGGGGAGGGTACCGGGGAGCTGTTTTTT. It specifies CASSLGGEGTGELFF.

The V and J genes are TRBV4-3 and TRBJ2-1; D remains unclear. Per the germline V gene, CDR1 is LGHNA and CDR2 is YSLEER. This CDR3 spans 13 amino acids. Trimming cost V 2 bases and J 8 bases, with 10 bases left between them. CDR3 residues: CASSQLDRDEQFF. The CDR3 bases are TGCGCCAGCAGCCAACTCGATAGAGATGAGCAGTTCTTC.

The gene calls are TRBV7-9 and TRBJ1-2; 7 bases are shared with TRBD1. Trimming removed 4 bases from V and 4 bases from J; junction bases left unmatched: 6. The germline V gene encodes CDR1 SEHNR and CDR2 FQNEAQ (reference sequence). The CDR3 runs to 14 residues. This CDR3 is CASSSSDRAYGYTF. The CDR3 DNA follows: TGTGCCAGCAGCTCATCCGACAGGGCCTATGGCTACACCTTC.